The entry below gives a single T cell receptor beta chain sequence along with its context. The antigen is not known. This record belongs to a study of Ad26.COV2.S vaccination and SARS-CoV-2 variants. General study results and limits: The breadth of spike-specific CD8+ and CD4+ T cell responses after vaccination was reportedly substantial. While placebo recipients had lower spike-specific TCR breadth, vaccine recipients had more.

V was shortened by 4 bases and J by 7 bases, with 9 bases between the two germline ends. This CDR3 region has 12 residues. Germline CDR1 SGHKS, CDR2 YYEKEE (reference sequence). Repertoires were generated with immunoSEQ multiplex PCR, while TCRdb's copy carries only in-frame clones and drops some. Of about 350,000 clones in the sample, 90% to 95% were seen once. The clonotype originates from a human donor who had recovered from COVID-19. The chain carries TRBV5-5 and TRBJ2-1; no reliable D call. Source: peripheral blood, taken after recovery from COVID-19. The CDR3, as DNA: TGTGCCAGCAGCCTTCAACAGAATGAGCAGTTCTTC. It translates to CASSLQQNEQFF.